These T cell receptor beta chains were read from a single sample in a study of blood T cell repertoires in COVID-19. TCRdb's table, derived via immunoSEQ multiplex PCR, lists solely in-frame clones and lacks some. The sample consists of roughly 190,000 clones, approximately 90% of them appearing once. The sample consisted of peripheral blood. These receptors were obtained from a man aged 25 to 40 with acute or convalescent COVID-19. Both conserved end residues are part of each CDR3. A D gene is named only where the DNA matches it firmly. Some rows mark clone size as missing; the rest say once, few, many or name a class of expanded clone.

TRBV5-1	-	TRBJ1-6	TRBD1	TGCGCCAGCAGCTTGGGGACAGGGGATTCACCCCTCCACTTT	CASSLGTGDSPLHF
TRBV12-5	-	TRBJ2-5	-	TGTGCTAGTGGGCCTGCCCTCCGGGGGTCAGAGACCCAGTACTTC	CASGPALRGSETQYF
TRBV28	-	TRBJ1-5	-	TGTGCCAGCAGTTTAAAAGGGGTCTCGGTCCGCAATCAGCCCCAGCATTTT	CASSLKGVSVRNQPQHF
TRBV5-1	-	TRBJ2-5	TRBD2	TGCGCCAGCAGCTTGACCCTTGGCGGGGGGGCGGAGACCCAGTACTTC	CASSLTLGGGAETQYF
TRBV18	-	TRBJ1-3	-	TGTGCCAGCCACCAGACAGCTGGAAACACCATATATTTT	CASHQTAGNTIYF
TRBV7-9	-	TRBJ1-1	-	TGTGCCAGCAGCTTGGCCATTAACACTGAAGCTTTCTTT	CASSLAINTEAFF
TRBV27	once	TRBJ1-1	-	TGTGCCAGCACCGGAGGAACTGAAGCTTTCTTT	CASTGGTEAFF
TRBV4-2	-	TRBJ2-7	-	TGTGCCAGCACCACCTTGGGCAGGGCGGGGTCCTACGAGCAGTACTTC	CASTTLGRAGSYEQYF
TRBV2	-	TRBJ2-1	TRBD2	TGTGCCAGCAGTGAAGAACTAGCGGGAAACAATGAGCAGTTCTTC	CASSEELAGNNEQFF
TRBV5-1	-	TRBJ2-3	-	TGCGCCAGCAGCTGGGGACACTCACCTAGCACAGATACGCAGTATTTT	CASSWGHSPSTDTQYF
TRBV9	-	TRBJ2-5	TRBD1	TGTGCCAGCAGCCACCGGGACAGGGGATGGGGAGAGACCCAGTACTTC	CASSHRDRGWGETQYF
TRBV28	-	TRBJ2-3	TRBD2	TGTGCCAGCAGTCCTATAGGGCGGGGGGGCCGTACAGATACGCAGTATTTT	CASSPIGRGGRTDTQYF
TRBV28	once	TRBJ2-1	TRBD2	TGTGCCAGCAGCGAAGTCCCCGGGACTAGCGGGAGGGGAAGGACCTACAATGAGCAGTTCTTC	CASSEVPGTSGRGRTYNEQFF
TRBV5-6	-	TRBJ2-2	-	TGTGCCAGCAGCTCAAGAGGCACCGGGGAGCTGTTTTTT	CASSSRGTGELFF
TRBV5-4	-	TRBJ2-3	-	TGTGCCAGCAGCCGCGAGTCTCTATTGTCCGATACGCAGTATTTT	CASSRESLLSDTQYF
TRBV5-4	-	TRBJ2-2	-	TGTGCCAGCGCCGCCCGGCCCGAGGTTGGGACCGGGGAGCTGTTTTTT	CASAARPEVGTGELFF
TRBV28	-	TRBJ2-3	-	TGTGCCAGCAGTTTCTTGGATACGCAGTATTTT	CASSFLDTQYF
TRBV19	-	TRBJ1-4	TRBD1	TGTGCCACCACTGGACAGGAAGGAGTAGAAAAACTGTTTTTT	CATTGQEGVEKLFF
TRBV9	-	TRBJ1-3	-	TGTGCCAGCAGCGTAGCCCCCTTAGGACAGAGCTCTGGAAACACCATATATTTT	CASSVAPLGQSSGNTIYF
TRBV30	-	TRBJ2-2	TRBD2	TGTGCCTGGAGCCCTAGCGGGTCCGGGGGGGAGCTGTTTTTT	CAWSPSGSGGELFF
TRBV7-3	once	TRBJ2-5	TRBD2	TGTGCCAGCAGCTTACGTGGGAGGGCCAGGGAGACCCAGTACTTC	CASSLRGRARETQYF
TRBV7-3	-	TRBJ1-6	-	TGTGCCAGCAGTCAATCCCAGGATTCACCCCTCCACTTT	CASSQSQDSPLHF
TRBV28	-	TRBJ1-5	-	TGTGCCAGCAGTTTGGAGGGGAGCAATCAGCCCCAGCATTTT	CASSLEGSNQPQHF
TRBV30	-	TRBJ1-5	TRBD1	TGTGCCTGGAGGCGGACAGGCGGCGGGCCCCAGCATTTT	CAWRRTGGGPQHF
TRBV19	-	TRBJ2-1	-	TGTGCCAGTAGGGCGGGACGCTCTTACAATGAGCAGTTCTTC	CASRAGRSYNEQFF
TRBV28	-	TRBJ2-1	TRBD2	TGTGCCAGCAGTTCCGGAACTAGCGGGAGGTGGGATGAGCAGTTCTTC	CASSSGTSGRWDEQFF
TRBV11-2	-	TRBJ2-7	-	TGTGCCAGCAGCTTAGATAGGACAGAATCCTACGAGCAGTACTTC	CASSLDRTESYEQYF
TRBV5-1	-	TRBJ2-5	-	TGCGCCAGCAGCTACCGTGGTAGCCAAGAGACCCAGTACTTC	CASSYRGSQETQYF
TRBV12-2	-	TRBJ2-3	-	TGTGCAAGTTGGGGAGCCGTGACAGATACGCAGTATTTT	CASWGAVTDTQYF
TRBV9	-	TRBJ1-6	TRBD1	TGTGCCAGCAGCGTAGTCGGGACAGCTAATTCACCCCTCCACTTT	CASSVVGTANSPLHF
TRBV6-5	once	TRBJ2-7	TRBD1	TGTGCCAGCAGTCGCGGACAGGGAAGACTGAACTTC	CASSRGQGRLNF
TRBV7-2	-	TRBJ2-3	TRBD2	TGTGCCAGCAGCCAGTGGAGCGGGGGGTACACAGATACGCAGTATTTT	CASSQWSGGYTDTQYF
TRBV7-3	-	TRBJ2-1	TRBD2	TGTGCCAGCAGCTTAGCTAGCGGGGCCACGGGTAATGAGCAGTTCTTC	CASSLASGATGNEQFF
TRBV28	-	TRBJ2-7	TRBD1	TGTGCCAGCAGCCCGGGACAGGGTGTCCCCTACGAGCAGTACTTC	CASSPGQGVPYEQYF
TRBV30	-	TRBJ2-1	TRBD2	TGTGCCTGGGGCCGTAGCGGGAGCCTATACAATGAGCAGTTCTTC	CAWGRSGSLYNEQFF
TRBV5-1	-	TRBJ2-1	TRBD1	TGCGCCAGCAGCTCGAGGGGACAGGGGGTAGGCAATGAGCAGTTCTTC	CASSSRGQGVGNEQFF
TRBV5-1	-	TRBJ2-5	TRBD1	TGCGCCAGCAGCCAACGAACAGGGGAAGAGACCCAGTACTTC	CASSQRTGEETQYF
TRBV27	-	TRBJ2-7	TRBD1	TGTGCCAGCAGTTCGTCCCTGGGACAGCTTTACGAGCAGTACTTC	CASSSSLGQLYEQYF
TRBV6-5	-	TRBJ1-4	TRBD1	TGTGCCAGCAGCTTAACGGGACAGGCGGTGGAAAAACTGTTTTTT	CASSLTGQAVEKLFF
TRBV27	-	TRBJ2-3	TRBD2	TGTGCCAGCAGTTTCGGGAGGGAAATGTATACGCAGTATTTT	CASSFGREMYTQYF
TRBV7-6	-	TRBJ2-7	TRBD2	TGTGCCAGCAGCTCCGGGACTAGCTCCTACGAGCAGTACTTC	CASSSGTSSYEQYF
TRBV2	-	TRBJ1-1	TRBD1	TGTGCCAGCAGTGGACAGGGAAACACTGAAGCTTTCTTT	CASSGQGNTEAFF
TRBV6-5	once	TRBJ1-5	TRBD1	TGTGCCAGTGGGGGACAGGGAAATAATCAGCCCCAGCATTTT	CASGGQGNNQPQHF
TRBV5-4	-	TRBJ2-1	TRBD1	TGTGCCAGCAGCCCACTGGGACAGGGGGTTTGGGAGCAGTTCTTC	CASSPLGQGVWEQFF